This T cell receptor beta chain was identified during a study of vaccination effects on CD4 cells after COVID-19. At the level of the study: Sequencing followed a ViraFEST assay step that expanded antigen-specific CD4+ T cells with viral peptide pools.

Study-level results: Cross-reaction with common cold coronaviruses was seen in only 1 of 255 vaccine-induced clones from healthy vaccinees.

Details on this clone: The antigen remains unidentified.

Germline-derived CDR1 and CDR2 are SGDLS and YYNGEE. This CDR3 is built from 16 residues. Trimming removed 8 bases from V and 2 bases from J; junction bases left unmatched: 13. Researchers isolated CD4+ T cells once approximately eleven days of culture had elapsed. Participants were vaccinated with two doses of either the BNT162b2 or mRNA-1273 vaccine. Some clones are missing from TCRdb's copy, which holds only in-frame ones; the method was immunoSEQ multiplex PCR. The table shows more than 60,000 clones, with 74% occurring only once. This receptor was obtained from a human donor who received a COVID-19 vaccine. The rearrangement joins TRBV9 to TRBJ2-3, with 8 bases matching TRBD2. Sequenced material: CD4+ T cells from PBMCs cultured without peptide, taken after COVID-19 vaccination. The CDR3 loop is CASSAGVSPYTDTQYF. CDR3 coding DNA: TGTGCCAGTTCAGCGGGGGTGTCACCCTACACAGATACGCAGTATTTT. Complete variable domain (other parts from reference TRBV9 and TRBJ2-3): DSGVTQTPKHLITATGQRVTLRCSPRSGDLSVYWYQQSLDQGLQFLIQYYNGEERAKGNILERFSAQQFPDLHSELNLSSLELGDSALYFCASSAGVSPYTDTQYFGPGTRLTVL.